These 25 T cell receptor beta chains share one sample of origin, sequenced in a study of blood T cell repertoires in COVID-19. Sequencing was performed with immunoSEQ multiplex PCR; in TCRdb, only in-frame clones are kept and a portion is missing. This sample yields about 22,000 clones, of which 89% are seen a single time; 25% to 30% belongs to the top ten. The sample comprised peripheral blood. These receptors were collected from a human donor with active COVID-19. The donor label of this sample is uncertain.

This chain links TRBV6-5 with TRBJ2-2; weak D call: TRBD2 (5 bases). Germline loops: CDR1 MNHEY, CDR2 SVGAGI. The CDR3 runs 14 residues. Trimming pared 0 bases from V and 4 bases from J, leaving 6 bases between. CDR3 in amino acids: CASSYSLATGELFF. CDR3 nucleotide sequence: TGTGCCAGCAGTTACTCCCTAGCCACCGGGGAGCTGTTTTTT.

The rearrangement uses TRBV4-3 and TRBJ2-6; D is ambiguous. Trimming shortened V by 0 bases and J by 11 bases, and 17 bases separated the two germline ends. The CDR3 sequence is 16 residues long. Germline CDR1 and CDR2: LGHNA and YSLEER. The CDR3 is CASSQDLIAALHVLTF. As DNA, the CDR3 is TGCGCCAGCAGCCAAGATCTGATAGCCGCCCTCCACGTCCTGACTTTC.

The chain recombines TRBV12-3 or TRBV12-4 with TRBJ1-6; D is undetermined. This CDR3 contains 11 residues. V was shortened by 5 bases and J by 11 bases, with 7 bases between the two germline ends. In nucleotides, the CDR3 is TGTGCCAGCAGTCTCGGGACACCCCTCCACTTT. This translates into CASSLGTPLHF.

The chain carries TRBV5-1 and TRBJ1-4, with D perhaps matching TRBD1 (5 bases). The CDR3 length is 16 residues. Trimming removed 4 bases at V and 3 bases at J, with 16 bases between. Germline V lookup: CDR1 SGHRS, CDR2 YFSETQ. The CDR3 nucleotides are TGCGCCAGCAGCGCCTTGAGCCGGGGGGCTAATGAAAAACTGTTTTTT. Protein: CASSALSRGANEKLFF.

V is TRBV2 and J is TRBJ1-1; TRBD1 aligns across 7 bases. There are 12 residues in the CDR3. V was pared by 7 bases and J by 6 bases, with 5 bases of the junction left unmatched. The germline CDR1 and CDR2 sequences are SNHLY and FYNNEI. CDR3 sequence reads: CASKEDRPEAFF. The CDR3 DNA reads TGTGCCAGCAAAGAGGACAGGCCTGAAGCTTTCTTT.

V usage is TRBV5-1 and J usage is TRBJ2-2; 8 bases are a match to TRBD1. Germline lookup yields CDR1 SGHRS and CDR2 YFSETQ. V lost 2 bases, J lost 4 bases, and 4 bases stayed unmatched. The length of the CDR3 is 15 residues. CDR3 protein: CASSFDRGTTGELFF. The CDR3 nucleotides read TGCGCCAGCAGCTTCGACAGGGGAACCACCGGGGAGCTGTTTTTT.

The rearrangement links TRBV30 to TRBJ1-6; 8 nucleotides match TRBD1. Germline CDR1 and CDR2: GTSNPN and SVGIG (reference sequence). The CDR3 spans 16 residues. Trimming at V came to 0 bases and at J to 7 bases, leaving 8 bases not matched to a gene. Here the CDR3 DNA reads TGTGCCTGGAGTGTATCCAGGGGGCAGAAGAATTCACCCCTCCACTTT. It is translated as CAWSVSRGQKNSPLHF.

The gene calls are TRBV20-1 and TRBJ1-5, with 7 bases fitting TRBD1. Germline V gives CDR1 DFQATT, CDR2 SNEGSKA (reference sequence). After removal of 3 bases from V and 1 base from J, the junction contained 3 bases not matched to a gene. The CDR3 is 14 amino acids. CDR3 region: CSASAGQSNQPQHF. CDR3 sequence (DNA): TGCAGTGCTAGTGCGGGACAGAGCAATCAGCCCCAGCATTTT.

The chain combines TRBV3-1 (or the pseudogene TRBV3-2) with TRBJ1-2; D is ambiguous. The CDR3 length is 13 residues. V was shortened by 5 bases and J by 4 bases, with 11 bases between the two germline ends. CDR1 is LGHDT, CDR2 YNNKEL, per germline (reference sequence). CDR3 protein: CASSWAEGYGYTF. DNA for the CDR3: TGTGCCAGCAGCTGGGCCGAGGGCTATGGCTACACCTTC.

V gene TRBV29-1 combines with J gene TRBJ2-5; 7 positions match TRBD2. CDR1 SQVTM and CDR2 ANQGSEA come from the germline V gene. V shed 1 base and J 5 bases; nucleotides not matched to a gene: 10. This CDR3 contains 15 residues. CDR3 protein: CSVEATGGRLETQYF. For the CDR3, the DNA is TGCAGCGTTGAAGCTACGGGGGGAAGATTGGAGACCCAGTACTTC.

As DNA, the CDR3 is TGTGCCAGCAGTCGCTCGGGGTCACCCCTCCACTTT. Translation gives CASSRSGSPLHF. The chain recombines TRBV27 with TRBJ1-6; D uncertain. V was trimmed by 5 bases and J by 10 bases, leaving 9 bases between them. The CDR3 loop spans 12 amino acids. Germline V CDR1 and CDR2: MNHEY, SMNVEV (reference sequence).

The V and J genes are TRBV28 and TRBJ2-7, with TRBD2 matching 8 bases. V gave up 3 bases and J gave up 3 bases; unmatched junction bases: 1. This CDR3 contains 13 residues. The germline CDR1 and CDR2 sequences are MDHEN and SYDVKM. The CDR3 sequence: CASSLGTSYEQYF. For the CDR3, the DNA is TGTGCCAGCAGTTTGGGGACTAGCTACGAGCAGTACTTC.

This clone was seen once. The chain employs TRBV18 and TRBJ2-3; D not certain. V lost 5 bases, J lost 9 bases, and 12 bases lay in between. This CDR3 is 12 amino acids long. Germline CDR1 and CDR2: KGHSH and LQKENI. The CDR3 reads CASSYIQRTQYF. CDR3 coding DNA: TGTGCCAGCTCATACATACAGAGAACGCAGTATTTT.

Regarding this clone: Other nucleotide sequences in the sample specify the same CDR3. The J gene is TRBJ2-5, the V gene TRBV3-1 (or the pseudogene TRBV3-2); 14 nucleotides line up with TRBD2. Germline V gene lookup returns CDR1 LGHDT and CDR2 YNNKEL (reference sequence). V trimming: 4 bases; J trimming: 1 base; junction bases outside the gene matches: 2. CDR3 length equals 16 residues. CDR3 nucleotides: TGTGCCAGCAGCCCCGGACTAGCGGGAGGCCAAGAGACCCAGTACTTC. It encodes CASSPGLAGGQETQYF.

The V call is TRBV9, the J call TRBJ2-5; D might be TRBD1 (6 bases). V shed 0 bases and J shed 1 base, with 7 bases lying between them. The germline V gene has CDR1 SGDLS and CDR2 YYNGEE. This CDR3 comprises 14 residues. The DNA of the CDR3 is TGTGCCAGCAGCGTAGGGACAGTCCAAGAGACCCAGTACTTC. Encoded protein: CASSVGTVQETQYF.

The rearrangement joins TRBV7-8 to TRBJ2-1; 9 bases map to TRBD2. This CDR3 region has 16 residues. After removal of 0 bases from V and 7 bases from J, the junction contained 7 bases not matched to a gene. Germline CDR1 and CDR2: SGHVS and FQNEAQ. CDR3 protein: CASSLAPRLADNEQFF. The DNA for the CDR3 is TGTGCCAGCAGCTTAGCCCCTCGACTAGCGGATAATGAGCAGTTCTTC.

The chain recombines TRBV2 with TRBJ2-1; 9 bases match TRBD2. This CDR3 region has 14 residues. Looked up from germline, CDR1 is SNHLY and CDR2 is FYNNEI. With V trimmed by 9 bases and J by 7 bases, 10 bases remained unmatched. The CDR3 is CARGGGGRGNEQFF. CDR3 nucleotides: TGTGCCAGGGGTGGCGGCGGGAGGGGGAATGAGCAGTTCTTC.

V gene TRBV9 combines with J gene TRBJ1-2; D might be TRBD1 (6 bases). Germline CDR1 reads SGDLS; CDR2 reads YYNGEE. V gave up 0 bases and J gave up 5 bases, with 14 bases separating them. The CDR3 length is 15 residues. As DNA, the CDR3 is TGTGCCAGCAGCGTAGCGGGGGGGGCCGGGTATGGCTACACCTTC. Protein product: CASSVAGGAGYGYTF.

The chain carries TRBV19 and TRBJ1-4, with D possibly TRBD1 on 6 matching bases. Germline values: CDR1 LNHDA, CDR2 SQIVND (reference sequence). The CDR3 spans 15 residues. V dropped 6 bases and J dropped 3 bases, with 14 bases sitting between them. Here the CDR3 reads CASRIAGEANEKLFF. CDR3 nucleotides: TGTGCCAGTAGGATCGCAGGGGAAGCTAATGAAAAACTGTTTTTT.

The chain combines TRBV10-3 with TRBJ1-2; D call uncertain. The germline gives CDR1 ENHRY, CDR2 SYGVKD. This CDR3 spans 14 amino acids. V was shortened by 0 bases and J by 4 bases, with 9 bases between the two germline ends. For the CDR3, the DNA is TGTGCCATCAGTGAGTCGAAGGAGAGCTATGGCTACACCTTC. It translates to CAISESKESYGYTF.

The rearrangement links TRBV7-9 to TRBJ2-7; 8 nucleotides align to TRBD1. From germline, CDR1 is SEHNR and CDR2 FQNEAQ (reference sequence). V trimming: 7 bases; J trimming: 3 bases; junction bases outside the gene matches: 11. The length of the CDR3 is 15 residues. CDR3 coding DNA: TGTGCCAGCACCCCCAGGACAGGGAGGAACTACGAGCAGTACTTC. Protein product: CASTPRTGRNYEQYF. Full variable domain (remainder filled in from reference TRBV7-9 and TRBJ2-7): DTGVSQNPRHKITKRGQNVTFRCDPISEHNRLYWYRQTLGQGPEFLTYFQNEAQLEKSRLLSDRFSAERPKGSFSTLEIQRTEQGDSAMYLCASTPRTGRNYEQYFGPGTRLTVT.

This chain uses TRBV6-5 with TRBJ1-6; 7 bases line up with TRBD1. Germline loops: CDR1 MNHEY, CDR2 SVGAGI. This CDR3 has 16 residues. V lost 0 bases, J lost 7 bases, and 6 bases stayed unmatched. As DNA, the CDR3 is TGTGCCAGCAGTTACTCGGTCGGGACAGTCAATTCACCCCTCCACTTT. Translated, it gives CASSYSVGTVNSPLHF.

The CDR3 coding sequence is TGTGCCAGCAAGGCGGGGACGGCGACCTACGAGCAGTACTTC. Its translation is CASKAGTATYEQYF. This chain uses TRBV7-2 with TRBJ2-7, with D perhaps TRBD2 (6 bases). Germline assignment: CDR1 SGHTA and CDR2 FQGNSA. The CDR3 is made up of 14 amino acids. Trimming stripped 7 bases from V and 2 bases from J, with 15 bases between.

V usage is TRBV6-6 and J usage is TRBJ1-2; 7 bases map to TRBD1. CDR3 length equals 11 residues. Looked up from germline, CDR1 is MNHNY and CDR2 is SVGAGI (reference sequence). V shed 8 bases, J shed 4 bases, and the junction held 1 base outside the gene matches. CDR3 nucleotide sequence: TGTGCCAGCCAGGGGGGCTATGGCTACACCTTC. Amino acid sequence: CASQGGYGYTF.

The CDR3 sequence is CASSTTGNTGELFF. CDR3 coding DNA: TGTGCCAGCTCTACTACAGGGAACACCGGGGAGCTGTTTTTT. This chain connects TRBV9 to TRBJ2-2; a possible D gene is TRBD1 (5 bases). The CDR3 spans 14 residues. Between the trimmed V and J ends, which lost 7 bases and 1 base, there was a span of 11 bases. Germline values: CDR1 SGDLS, CDR2 YYNGEE.